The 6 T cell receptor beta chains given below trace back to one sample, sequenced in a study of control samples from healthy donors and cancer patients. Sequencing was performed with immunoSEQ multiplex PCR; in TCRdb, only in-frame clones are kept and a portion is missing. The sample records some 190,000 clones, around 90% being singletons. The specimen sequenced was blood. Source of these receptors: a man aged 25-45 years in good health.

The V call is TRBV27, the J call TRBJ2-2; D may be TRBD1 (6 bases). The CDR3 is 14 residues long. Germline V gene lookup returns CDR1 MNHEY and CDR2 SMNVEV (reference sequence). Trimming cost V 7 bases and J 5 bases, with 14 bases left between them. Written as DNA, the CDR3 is TGTGCCAGCACCTCTTCAGGGGAGACCGGGGAGCTGTTTTTT. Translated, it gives CASTSSGETGELFF.

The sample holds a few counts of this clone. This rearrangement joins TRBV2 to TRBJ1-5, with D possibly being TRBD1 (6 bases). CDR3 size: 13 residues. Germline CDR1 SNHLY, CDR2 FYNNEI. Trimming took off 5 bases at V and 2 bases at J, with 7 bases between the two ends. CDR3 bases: TGTGCCAGCAGTAGACAGGGCAATCAGCCCCAGCATTTT. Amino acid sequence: CASSRQGNQPQHF.

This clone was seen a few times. The CDR3 reads CASSPLSPLDREGDTQYF. Written as DNA, the CDR3 is TGTGCCAGCTCACCTCTCTCACCCTTAGACAGGGAAGGAGATACGCAGTATTTT. The chain employs TRBV18 and TRBJ2-3; 7 positions match TRBD1. The junction had 17 bases not matched to a gene; V was cut back by 3 bases and J by 5 bases. The CDR3 extends over 18 amino acids. Germline lookup yields CDR1 KGHSH and CDR2 LQKENI.

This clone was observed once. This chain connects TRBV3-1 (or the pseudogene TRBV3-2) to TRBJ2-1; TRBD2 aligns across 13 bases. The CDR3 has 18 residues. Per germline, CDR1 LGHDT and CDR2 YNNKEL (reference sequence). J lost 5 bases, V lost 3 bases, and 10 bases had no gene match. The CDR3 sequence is CASSQALAGGPRDNEQFF. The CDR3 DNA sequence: TGTGCCAGCAGCCAGGCACTAGCGGGGGGGCCAAGGGACAATGAGCAGTTCTTC.

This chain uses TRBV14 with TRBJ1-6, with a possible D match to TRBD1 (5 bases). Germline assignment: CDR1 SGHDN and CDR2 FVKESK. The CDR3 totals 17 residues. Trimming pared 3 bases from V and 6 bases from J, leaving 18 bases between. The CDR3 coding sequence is TGTGCCAGCAGCCAGTATGGGCGACAGCCCATTAATTCACCCCTCCACTTT. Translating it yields CASSQYGRQPINSPLHF.

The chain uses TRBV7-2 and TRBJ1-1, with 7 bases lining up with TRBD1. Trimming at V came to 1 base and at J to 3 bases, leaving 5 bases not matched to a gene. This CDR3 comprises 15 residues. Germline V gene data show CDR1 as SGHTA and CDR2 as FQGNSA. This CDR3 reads CASSLGGRGDTEAFF. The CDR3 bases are TGTGCCAGCAGCTTAGGGGGCAGGGGGGACACTGAAGCTTTCTTT.